Listed below are T cell receptor beta chains from one sample, sequenced in a study of T cells in narcolepsy. The table came from immunoSEQ multiplex PCR; TCRdb's copy has only in-frame clones and leaves some out. The data show tens of thousands of clones, around four fifths seen once. The sample was CD45RA- memory CD4+ T cells from PBMCs. The source is a human donor with narcolepsy. CDR3s include the opening cysteine and the closing phenylalanine or tryptophan. A D gene is named only where the DNA matches it firmly. The size of a clone is reported for some rows only, either as once, few or many, or as a class for expanded clones.

cdr3_aa cdr3_nt cdr3_length v_call clone_size j_call d_call
CASSSNSAGAGETQYF TGTGCCAGCAGCTCAAACTCGGCAGGGGCAGGAGAGACCCAGTACTTC 16 TRBV7-8 NA TRBJ2-5 NA
CASSRDGSYEQYF TGTGCCAGCAGCCGGGACGGCTCCTACGAGCAGTACTTC 13 TRBV6-5 NA TRBJ2-7 NA
CASSHLVGVPGQYF TGTGCCAGCAGCCACCTCGTAGGAGTCCCGGGGCAGTACTTC 14 TRBV5-8 NA TRBJ2-7 NA
CASRDGNTGELFF TGTGCCAGCAGAGATGGGAACACCGGGGAGCTGTTTTTT 13 TRBV6-5 NA TRBJ2-2 NA
CAISESEGSTSKAFF TGTGCCATCAGTGAGTCCGAGGGGAGTACTAGTAAAGCTTTCTTT 15 TRBV10-3 NA TRBJ1-1 NA
CASSMVSYNEQFF TGTGCCAGTAGTATGGTCTCCTACAATGAGCAGTTCTTC 13 TRBV19 NA TRBJ2-1 NA
CASSLGEGAKGNQPQHF TGCGCCAGCAGCTTGGGGGAGGGGGCGAAGGGCAATCAGCCCCAGCATTTT 17 TRBV5-1 few TRBJ1-5 TRBD1
CAWSVMSLNTGELFF TGTGCCTGGAGTGTAATGAGTTTGAACACCGGGGAGCTGTTTTTT 15 TRBV30 once TRBJ2-2 NA
CAISVNRGQVAGELFF TGTGCCATCAGTGTTAACAGGGGGCAGGTTGCCGGGGAGCTGTTTTTT 16 TRBV10-3 NA TRBJ2-2 TRBD1
CATLGVNEQFF TGTGCCACCCTTGGGGTCAATGAGCAGTTCTTC 11 TRBV10-3 NA TRBJ2-1 NA
CASSLSKPGTGMNEQFF TGTGCCAGCAGTTTATCGAAACCCGGGACAGGGATGAATGAGCAGTTCTTC 17 TRBV27 NA TRBJ2-1 TRBD1
CASSLRGQGASPLHF TGTGCCAGCAGTTTACGGGGACAGGGGGCATCACCCCTCCACTTT 15 TRBV28 NA TRBJ1-6 TRBD1
CASSPGGQGIDTQYF TGTGCCAGCAGCCCGGGGGGACAGGGGATTGATACGCAGTATTTT 15 TRBV7-3 NA TRBJ2-3 TRBD1
CASSFGRRGYTF TGTGCCAGCAGTTTTGGGCGAAGGGGCTACACCTTC 12 TRBV28 NA TRBJ1-2 NA
CASSPQETQYF TGTGCCAGCTCACCGCAAGAGACCCAGTACTTC 11 TRBV18 NA TRBJ2-5 NA
CASSLLNEKLFF TGTGCCAGCTCACTCTTAAATGAAAAACTGTTTTTT 12 TRBV18 NA TRBJ1-4 NA
CASSETGPTGEKLFF TGTGCCAGCAGTGAGACAGGCCCAACTGGTGAAAAACTGTTTTTT 15 TRBV25-1 NA TRBJ1-4 NA
CASSYRGQQPQHF TGTGCCAGCAGTTACAGGGGGCAACAGCCCCAGCATTTT 13 TRBV7-2 NA TRBJ1-5 TRBD1
CASSSRDRAYNEQFF TGTGCCAGCAGCTCCCGGGACAGGGCGTACAATGAGCAGTTCTTC 15 TRBV5-4 NA TRBJ2-1 TRBD1
CASSWTSGAYEQYF TGTGCCAGCAGCTGGACTAGCGGAGCCTACGAGCAGTACTTC 14 TRBV27 NA TRBJ2-7 TRBD2
CAWRRDSNSPPHF TGTGCCTGGAGGCGGGACTCGAATTCACCCCCCCACTTT 13 TRBV30 NA TRBJ1-6 NA
CASSQGTGPFGYTF TGCGCCAGCAGCCAAGGGACAGGCCCTTTCGGCTACACCTTC 14 TRBV4-1 NA TRBJ1-2 TRBD1
CASSSPTGGQPQHF TGTGCCAGCAGTTCACCGACAGGGGGTCAGCCCCAGCATTTT 14 TRBV28 few TRBJ1-5 TRBD1
CASSSLAGGPEETQYF TGTGCCAGCAGCTCTCTAGCGGGGGGGCCCGAAGAGACCCAGTACTTC 16 TRBV5-4 NA TRBJ2-5 TRBD2
CAISSQGRQGVNYGYTF TGTGCCATCAGCTCTCAGGGCCGACAGGGGGTAAACTATGGCTACACCTTC 17 TRBV10-3 once TRBJ1-2 TRBD1
CASSQERSFGEQYF TGTGCCAGCAGCCAAGAGAGGAGCTTCGGCGAGCAGTACTTC 14 TRBV4-2 NA TRBJ2-7 NA
CASRAGVIEDTQYF TGTGCCAGCAGAGCGGGAGTGATCGAGGATACGCAGTATTTT 14 TRBV7-9 NA TRBJ2-3 TRBD2
CASSQDLTGSNEKLFF TGCGCCAGCAGCCAAGATTTGACAGGCTCTAATGAAAAACTGTTTTTT 16 TRBV4-3 NA TRBJ1-4 NA
CASRNTGATNEKLFF TGTGCCAGCAGGAACACAGGAGCAACTAATGAAAAACTGTTTTTT 15 TRBV6-1 NA TRBJ1-4 NA
CASSPGTMVYEQYF TGTGCCAGTAGTCCCGGGACTATGGTGTACGAGCAGTACTTC 14 TRBV19 NA TRBJ2-7 TRBD2
CASSEPDYTDTQYF TGTGCCAGCTCCGAGCCGGACTACACAGATACGCAGTATTTT 14 TRBV6-6 NA TRBJ2-3 NA
CASSLPGGTKNIQYF TGTGCCAGCAGTCTCCCGGGGGGAACCAAAAACATTCAGTACTTC 15 TRBV28 NA TRBJ2-4 TRBD2
CSVEENGYTF TGCAGCGTTGAAGAGAATGGCTACACCTTC 10 TRBV29-1 NA TRBJ1-2 NA
CASSRSGNTIYF TGTGCCAGTAGCCGCTCTGGAAACACCATATATTTT 12 TRBV19 NA TRBJ1-3 NA
CASSPIQGSSYEQYF TGTGCCAGCAGCCCGATACAGGGCAGCTCCTACGAGCAGTACTTC 15 TRBV7-9 NA TRBJ2-7 NA
CASSVLPGEGSQPQHF TGTGCCAGCAGTGTACTCCCGGGGGAGGGGAGTCAGCCCCAGCATTTT 16 TRBV6-1 NA TRBJ1-5 NA
CASSLGTGGGNQPQHF TGTGCCAGCAGCCTAGGGACAGGTGGCGGCAATCAGCCCCAGCATTTT 16 TRBV7-2 NA TRBJ1-5 TRBD1
CASSTMGGANQPQHF TGTGCCAGTAGTACAATGGGGGGAGCTAATCAGCCCCAGCATTTT 15 TRBV19 NA TRBJ1-5 NA
CASSLVNRVRANVLTF TGTGCCAGCAGCTTAGTAAACAGGGTCCGGGCCAACGTCCTGACTTTC 16 TRBV11-3 NA TRBJ2-6 NA
CASSATDREGETQYF TGTGCCAGCAGCGCTACCGACAGGGAAGGAGAGACCCAGTACTTC 15 TRBV7-2 NA TRBJ2-5 TRBD1
CASRRTGGSYEQYF TGTGCCAGCAGGCGGACAGGGGGTTCCTACGAGCAGTACTTC 14 TRBV28 NA TRBJ2-7 TRBD1
CASSSLDHNSPLHF TGTGCCAGCAGCTCGCTGGACCATAATTCACCCCTCCACTTT 14 TRBV14 NA TRBJ1-6 NA
CASREGGNTIYF TGTGCCAGCAGGGAGGGTGGAAACACCATATATTTT 12 TRBV2 NA TRBJ1-3 NA
CAISEDGFNQPQHF TGTGCCATCAGTGAGGATGGGTTCAATCAGCCCCAGCATTTT 14 TRBV10-3 NA TRBJ1-5 NA
CASSRGTVDSGNTIYF TGTGCCAGCTCACGAGGGACGGTTGACTCTGGAAACACCATATATTTT 16 TRBV18 NA TRBJ1-3 NA
CASRDSVNEKLFF TGTGCCAGCAGAGACAGTGTCAATGAAAAACTGTTTTTT 13 TRBV6-5 NA TRBJ1-4 NA
CASSQDRPGMSTNEKLFF TGCGCCAGCAGCCAAGATCGGCCAGGCATGTCGACTAATGAAAAACTGTTTTTT 18 TRBV4-1 few TRBJ1-4 NA
CAWSRDSNSPLHF TGTGCCTGGTCGCGGGACAGCAATTCACCCCTCCACTTT 13 TRBV30 NA TRBJ1-6 TRBD1
CASSLSRSGQPQHF TGTGCCAGCAGCTTGAGCCGGTCCGGTCAGCCCCAGCATTTT 14 TRBV5-6 once TRBJ1-5 NA
CASSFRGRTGAGETQYF TGTGCCAGCAGTTTCCGGGGTCGGACAGGGGCGGGGGAGACCCAGTACTTC 17 TRBV27 NA TRBJ2-5 TRBD1